The 20 T cell receptor beta chains reported below all come from one sample, sequenced in a study of blood T cell repertoires in COVID-19. Clones were sequenced by immunoSEQ multiplex PCR, and TCRdb holds only the in-frame ones, with some missing. Here the sample spans some 160,000 clones, roughly 78% being singletons. Sequenced input: peripheral blood. These receptors were collected from a man between 65 and 79 years old with active or convalescent COVID-19.

The chain carries TRBV6-2 or TRBV6-3 and TRBJ2-7, with D perhaps TRBD1 (6 bases). Trimming cost V 2 bases and J 3 bases, with 11 bases left between them. Germline assignment: CDR1 MNHEY and CDR2 SVGEGT. This CDR3 is 14 amino acids long. The CDR3 loop is CASSYVTGSYEQYF. In DNA, the CDR3 is TGTGCCAGCAGTTACGTGACAGGAAGCTACGAGCAGTACTTC.

This clone was counted a single time. The genes are TRBV10-2 and TRBJ2-7; 7 bases match TRBD1. The J segment lost 6 bases and the V segment lost 2 bases, leaving 7 bases of the junction unmatched. This CDR3 has 14 amino acids. Germline V gene data show CDR1 as WSHSY and CDR2 as SAAADI. The CDR3: CASSESYRDSEQYF. In DNA form, the CDR3 reads TGCGCCAGCAGTGAGAGCTACAGGGACAGCGAGCAGTACTTC.

J is TRBJ1-5 and V is TRBV4-1; no reliable D call. CDR1 is MGHRA, CDR2 YSYEKL, per germline. This CDR3 is built from 15 residues. The V gene lost 2 bases and the J gene lost 4 bases, with 12 bases spanning the gap. The CDR3 coding sequence is TGCGCCAGCAGCCAAATGAGGAAGCAAAATCAGCCCCAGCATTTT. This encodes CASSQMRKQNQPQHF.

The V call is TRBV7-2, the J call TRBJ2-1, with a weak D call TRBD1 (5 bases). Germline V gene sequence: CDR1 SGHTA, CDR2 FQGNSA. The V end lost 2 bases, the J end lost 7 bases, and 18 bases lay between the germline ends. This CDR3 comprises 16 residues. CDR3 DNA sequence: TGTGCCAGCAGCTTAACCGCAGGGTTTCCTTTAAATGAGCAGTTCTTC. The encoded protein is CASSLTAGFPLNEQFF.

This clone was observed a handful of times. J is TRBJ2-7 and V is TRBV19, with TRBD2 matching 8 bases. CDR3 length: 15 amino acids. V lost 6 bases, J lost 2 bases, and 9 bases stayed unmatched. CDR1 is LNHDA, CDR2 SQIVND, per germline (reference sequence). The CDR3: CASRNLAGGPYEQYF. In DNA form, the CDR3 reads TGTGCCAGTAGAAATTTGGCGGGGGGCCCCTACGAGCAGTACTTC. Full variable domain (remainder filled in from reference TRBV19 and TRBJ2-7): DGGITQSPKYLFRKEGQNVTLSCEQNLNHDAMYWYRQDPGQGLRLIYYSQIVNDFQKGDIAEGYSVSREKKESFPLTVTSAQKNPTAFYLCASRNLAGGPYEQYFGPGTRLTVT.

In nucleotides, the CDR3 is TGTGCCAGCAGCTTAGATTACAGGACGAACACTGAAGCTTTCTTT. Residues: CASSLDYRTNTEAFF. The chain carries TRBV11-3 and TRBJ1-1; the D gene is possibly TRBD1 (5 bases). Germline CDR1 SGHNT, CDR2 YENEEA. This CDR3 has 15 residues. Trimming stripped 0 bases from V and 1 base from J, with 9 bases between. Looking up the rest from reference TRBV11-3 and TRBJ1-1 gives the full variable domain: EAGVVQSPRYKIIEKKQPVAFWCNPISGHNTLYWYLQNLGQGPELLIRYENEEAVDDSQLPKDRFSAERLKGVDSTLKIQPAELGDSAVYLCASSLDYRTNTEAFFGQGTRLTVV.

The genes are TRBV29-1 and TRBJ2-5, with D maybe TRBD1 (6 bases). The CDR3 consists of 15 residues. V dropped 4 bases and J dropped 5 bases, with 20 bases sitting between them. Germline V gene lookup returns CDR1 SQVTM and CDR2 ANQGSEA. CDR3 sequence reads: CSVARLAQGSETQYF. The CDR3 coding sequence is TGCAGCGTTGCCCGGTTGGCACAGGGTAGCGAGACCCAGTACTTC.

This chain connects TRBV9 to TRBJ2-7, with 10 positions matching TRBD2. V shed 0 bases and J 4 bases; nucleotides not matched to a gene: 4. Germline values: CDR1 SGDLS, CDR2 YYNGEE. This CDR3 contains 15 residues. CDR3 amino acids: CASSVGGTSVYEQYF. For the CDR3, the DNA is TGTGCCAGCAGCGTAGGAGGGACTAGCGTATACGAGCAGTACTTC. Full variable domain (rest looked up from reference TRBV9 and TRBJ2-7): DSGVTQTPKHLITATGQRVTLRCSPRSGDLSVYWYQQSLDQGLQFLIQYYNGEERAKGNILERFSAQQFPDLHSELNLSSLELGDSALYFCASSVGGTSVYEQYFGPGTRLTVT.

The genes are TRBV6-5 and TRBJ1-2; 11 bases fit TRBD1. CDR3 length equals 16 residues. Germline CDR1 MNHEY, CDR2 SVGAGI. After removal of 2 bases from V and 5 bases from J, the junction contained 7 bases not matched to a gene. The CDR3 DNA is TGTGCCAGCAGTTACGGACAGGGGGCGGTTCGGTATGGCTACACCTTC. This gives the protein CASSYGQGAVRYGYTF.

The gene calls are TRBV30 and TRBJ1-3, with D possibly matching TRBD1 (5 bases). This CDR3 is 15 amino acids long. Trimming pared 6 bases from V and 0 bases from J, leaving 15 bases between. Germline loops: CDR1 GTSNPN, CDR2 SVGIG (reference sequence). The CDR3 DNA is TGTGCCTGCCGCGGCAGGGCCCACTCTGGAAACACCATATATTTT. Residues: CACRGRAHSGNTIYF.

V gene TRBV5-1 combines with J gene TRBJ1-3; D might be TRBD1 (6 bases). The CDR3 is 15 amino acids. Trimming cost V 4 bases and J 3 bases, with 14 bases left between them. Germline V gene sequence: CDR1 SGHRS, CDR2 YFSETQ. CDR3 bases: TGCGCCAGCAGCAACGAACAGGGATTTGGAAACACCATATATTTT. Its translation is CASSNEQGFGNTIYF. Together with reference TRBV5-1 and TRBJ1-3, the CDR3 gives the full variable domain: KAGVTQTPRYLIKTRGQQVTLSCSPISGHRSVSWYQQTPGQGLQFLFEYFSETQRNKGNFPGRFSGRQFSNSRSEMNVSTLELGDSALYLCASSNEQGFGNTIYFGEGSWLTVV.

In its sample, this clone was seen once. The V gene is TRBV30, the J gene TRBJ2-5; TRBD2 might be the D (6 bases). V was clipped by 0 bases and J by 4 bases, with 12 bases between them. This CDR3 contains 14 residues. Germline CDR1 GTSNPN, CDR2 SVGIG (reference sequence). The CDR3 reads CAWSVGVGGETQYF. Written as DNA, the CDR3 is TGTGCCTGGAGTGTAGGGGTGGGGGGAGAGACCCAGTACTTC.

In nucleotides, the CDR3 is TGTGCCAGCAGTAGACAGGGGTTCGCTGAAGCTTTCTTT. This codes for CASSRQGFAEAFF. The chain joins TRBV6-2 or TRBV6-3 to TRBJ1-1; 8 nucleotides align to TRBD1. J lost 6 bases, V lost 5 bases, and 5 bases had no gene match. Germline V gene data show CDR1 as MNHEY and CDR2 as SVGEGT. This CDR3 region has 13 residues.

The chain employs TRBV10-1 and TRBJ2-1; tentatively, D is TRBD2 (5 bases). The CDR3 covers 15 residues. CDR1 and CDR2 (germline): WNHNN, SYGVQD (reference sequence). Trimming removed 2 bases from V and 4 bases from J, with 12 bases in between. DNA for the CDR3: TGCGCCAGCAGTGAGCGGACTGGATCTTACAATGAGCAGTTCTTC. Protein sequence: CASSERTGSYNEQFF.

The gene calls are TRBV5-1 and TRBJ2-6, with D perhaps TRBD1 (6 bases). The germline CDR1 and CDR2 sequences are SGHRS and YFSETQ. V was clipped by 4 bases and J by 2 bases, with 10 bases between them. The CDR3 contains 15 residues. In DNA, the CDR3 is TGCGCCAGCAGCAGAGACAGGCCTGGGGCCAACGTCCTGACTTTC. As protein: CASSRDRPGANVLTF.

The V call is TRBV5-1, the J call TRBJ2-5, with 8 bases aligning to TRBD2. Germline lookup yields CDR1 SGHRS and CDR2 YFSETQ. V was clipped by 0 bases and J by 3 bases; unmatched bases: 7. CDR3 length: 16 residues. The CDR3 DNA is TGCGCCAGCAGCTTGGCCTTAGGGACTAGGAAAGAGACCCAGTACTTC. This encodes CASSLALGTRKETQYF. The variable domain in full, completed from reference TRBV5-1 and TRBJ2-5, reads KAGVTQTPRYLIKTRGQQVTLSCSPISGHRSVSWYQQTPGQGLQFLFEYFSETQRNKGNFPGRFSGRQFSNSRSEMNVSTLELGDSALYLCASSLALGTRKETQYFGPGTRLLVL.

The rearrangement links TRBV5-5 to TRBJ2-5; TRBD1 matches at 10 bases. The V gene end was trimmed by 4 bases and the J gene end by 2 bases; junction bases not matched to a gene: 8. The CDR3 length is 16 residues. Germline CDR1 and CDR2: SGHKS and YYEKEE (reference sequence). The CDR3 loop reads CASSLGQGMRQETQYF. The CDR3, as DNA: TGTGCCAGCAGCCTGGGACAGGGGATGAGGCAAGAGACCCAGTACTTC. The full variable domain, its missing parts supplied by reference TRBV5-5 and TRBJ2-5, is DAGVTQSPTHLIKTRGQQVTLRCSPISGHKSVSWYQQVLGQGPQFIFQYYEKEERGRGNFPDRFSARQFPNYSSELNVNALLLGDSALYLCASSLGQGMRQETQYFGPGTRLLVL.

J is TRBJ2-3 and V is TRBV5-1, with 15 bases matching TRBD2. CDR3 length: 16 residues. Trimming cost V 3 bases and J 5 bases; bases outside gene matches: 4. Germline values: CDR1 SGHRS, CDR2 YFSETQ. CDR3 amino acids: CASSSGTSGRLDTQYF. DNA of the CDR3: TGCGCCAGCAGCTCAGGGACTAGCGGGAGGTTAGATACGCAGTATTTT.

This sequence joins TRBV27 and TRBJ2-6; 7 bases are a match to TRBD2. This CDR3 is 15 amino acids long. Germline trimming cut 5 bases from V and 3 bases from J; bases unmatched to any gene: 4. In germline, CDR1 is MNHEY, CDR2 SMNVEV (reference sequence). The CDR3 sequence: CASSAGVSGANVLTF. For the CDR3, the DNA is TGTGCCAGCAGTGCGGGGGTAAGTGGGGCCAACGTCCTGACTTTC.

This chain links TRBV2 with TRBJ1-2, with 7 positions matching TRBD1. Trimming took 6 bases from V and 8 from J; bases not matched to a gene: 9. This CDR3 is 13 amino acids long. Germline V lookup: CDR1 SNHLY, CDR2 FYNNEI. The DNA for the CDR3 is TGTGCCAGCAGAGGACAGGCCCACGGGGGCTACACCTTC. Its translation is CASRGQAHGGYTF.